In this sample, the clone carrying this T cell receptor beta chain turned up a few times. The sample comes from a study of molecular identifiers for immune sequencing clone quantification. Germline V gene data show CDR1 as LGHNA and CDR2 as YSLEER. V lost 0 bases to trimming and J lost 8 bases; unmatched junction nucleotides: 17. The CDR3 covers 18 residues. TCRdb used MiXCR to reprocess the PCR reads, holding one entry per CDR3 protein. The sample records approximately 680,000 distinct CDR3 sequences, roughly 27% being singletons. The receptor was derived from a human donor in good health. Some libraries in this study had Jurkat cell RNA spiked in. The sequencing sample was made of naive CD8+ T cells from blood, with Jurkat cell RNA spiked in. Subset given: FACS-sorted CD8+CD4-CCR7+CD45RA+ naive T cells. The rearrangement links TRBV4-3 to TRBJ1-1; 8 bases fit TRBD1. This chain's CDR3 is CASSQDVGQAPANSEAFF. DNA for the CDR3: TGCGCCAGCAGCCAAGATGTGGGACAGGCCCCTGCAAATTCGGAAGCTTTCTTT.